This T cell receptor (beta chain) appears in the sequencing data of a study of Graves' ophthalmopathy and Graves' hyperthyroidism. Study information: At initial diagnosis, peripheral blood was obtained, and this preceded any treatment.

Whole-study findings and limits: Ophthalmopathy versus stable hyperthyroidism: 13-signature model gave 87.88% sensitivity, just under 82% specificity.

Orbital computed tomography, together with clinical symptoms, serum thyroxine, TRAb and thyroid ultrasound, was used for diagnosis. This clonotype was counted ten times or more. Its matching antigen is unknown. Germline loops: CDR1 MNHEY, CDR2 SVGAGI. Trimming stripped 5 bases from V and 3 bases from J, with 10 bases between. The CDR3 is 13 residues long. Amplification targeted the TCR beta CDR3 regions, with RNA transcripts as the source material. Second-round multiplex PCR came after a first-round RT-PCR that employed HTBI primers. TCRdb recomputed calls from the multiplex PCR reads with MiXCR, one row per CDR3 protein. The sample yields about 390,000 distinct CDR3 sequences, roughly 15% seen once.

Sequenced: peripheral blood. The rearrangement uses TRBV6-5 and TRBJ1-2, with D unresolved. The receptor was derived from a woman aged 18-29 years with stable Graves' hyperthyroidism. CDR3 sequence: CASSQDPYYGYTF. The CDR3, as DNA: TGTGCCAGCAGTCAGGACCCATACTATGGCTACACCTTC.